These 32 T cell receptor beta chains originate from one sample sequenced in a study of cytotoxic CD8 clonotypes in ibrutinib-treated CLL. TCRdb's copy holds only in-frame clones and misses some; the assay was immunoSEQ multiplex PCR. The data contain 150,000 to 200,000 clones, about 88% of them singletons. The material sequenced was PBMCs, taken at disease progression, from a patient treated with ibrutinib. All receptors derive from a human donor with chronic lymphocytic leukemia.

The CDR3 DNA follows: TGCGCCAGCAGTGCGGCTAGCGGGATGGATACGCAGTATTTT. Translated: CASSAASGMDTQYF. V usage is TRBV10-1 and J usage is TRBJ2-3; TRBD2 aligns across 9 bases. With V trimmed by 4 bases and J by 6 bases, 5 bases remained unmatched. CDR1 is WNHNN and CDR2 is SYGVQD in the germline V gene (reference sequence). The CDR3 sequence is 14 residues long.

The chain links TRBV30 to TRBJ2-2; D gene uncertain. V dropped 4 bases and J dropped 6 bases, with 12 bases sitting between them. CDR3 length: 13 amino acids. The germline gives CDR1 GTSNPN, CDR2 SVGIG (reference sequence). The CDR3 DNA reads as TGTGCCTGGACCACGAGCCTAGCCGGGGAGCTGTTTTTT. Protein product: CAWTTSLAGELFF.

The count of this clone is one. The rearrangement links TRBV9 to TRBJ2-5; D gene unclear. Per the germline V gene, CDR1 is SGDLS and CDR2 is YYNGEE. Trimming stripped 3 bases from V and 5 bases from J, with 20 bases between. The CDR3 is 16 amino acids. CDR3 DNA sequence: TGTGCCAGCAGCGCACCTTCGTCCGGGTTGCGGGAGACCCAGTACTTC. Protein sequence: CASSAPSSGLRETQYF.

The rearrangement uses TRBV5-4 and TRBJ2-1, with D perhaps assigned TRBD1 or TRBD2 (5 bases each). The CDR3 has 15 residues. V dropped 4 bases and J dropped 0 bases, with 11 bases sitting between them. CDR1 is SGHNT, CDR2 YYREEE, per germline (reference sequence). CDR3 sequence reads: CASSLGGSSYNEQFF. CDR3 coding DNA: TGTGCCAGCAGCCTTGGGGGAAGCTCCTACAATGAGCAGTTCTTC.

This chain connects TRBV18 to TRBJ1-1, with 8 nucleotides matching TRBD1. Looked up from germline, CDR1 is KGHSH and CDR2 is LQKENI. The CDR3 loop spans 16 amino acids. V was clipped by 5 bases and J by 2 bases; unmatched bases: 10. The CDR3 protein is CASSSRQGQGNTEAFF. The CDR3 DNA is TGTGCCAGCTCAAGCCGACAGGGGCAAGGAAACACTGAAGCTTTCTTT.

The V call is TRBV4-1, the J call TRBJ2-5; D may be TRBD1 (6 bases). Germline values: CDR1 MGHRA, CDR2 YSYEKL. V lost 3 bases to trimming and J lost 1 base, with 15 bases between them. There are 16 residues in the CDR3. This CDR3 reads CASSHPTGSLQETQYF. For the CDR3, the DNA is TGCGCCAGCAGCCACCCTACAGGGTCCCTCCAAGAGACCCAGTACTTC.

The chain uses TRBV6-6 and TRBJ1-2; D gene unclear. V was shortened by 6 bases and J by 8 bases, with 19 bases between the two germline ends. The CDR3 runs to 14 residues. The V gene's germline CDR1 is MNHNY and CDR2 SVGAGI (reference sequence). The DNA for the CDR3 is TGTGCCAGCAGCATCGGGTGGGGAGGTGGAGGCTACACCTTC. This codes for CASSIGWGGGGYTF.

This chain joins TRBV5-5 and TRBJ2-5; TRBD2 agrees at 9 bases. The CDR3 length is 14 residues. After removal of 3 bases from V and 4 bases from J, the junction contained 4 bases not matched to a gene. CDR1 and CDR2 from the germline V gene are SGHKS and YYEKEE (reference sequence). CDR3 region: CASSSGTSLETQYF. CDR3 bases: TGTGCCAGCAGCTCCGGGACTAGCTTAGAGACCCAGTACTTC. Full variable domain (missing parts from reference TRBV5-5 and TRBJ2-5): DAGVTQSPTHLIKTRGQQVTLRCSPISGHKSVSWYQQVLGQGPQFIFQYYEKEERGRGNFPDRFSARQFPNYSSELNVNALLLGDSALYLCASSSGTSLETQYFGPGTRLLVL.

V usage is TRBV11-3 and J usage is TRBJ2-2, with 9 bases that match TRBD2. The CDR3 is 18 residues long. In germline, CDR1 is SGHNT, CDR2 YENEEA. V trimming: 0 bases; J trimming: 7 bases; junction bases outside the gene matches: 12. CDR3: CASSLDWISGSRGGELFF. CDR3 sequence (DNA): TGTGCCAGCAGCTTAGATTGGATTAGCGGGAGCCGAGGCGGGGAGCTGTTTTTT.

The V call is TRBV6-6, the J call TRBJ2-3; no clear D. Germline lookup yields CDR1 MNHNY and CDR2 SVGAGI (reference sequence). The CDR3 sequence is 14 residues long. V lost 6 bases and J lost 8, with 18 bases in between. The CDR3 sequence: CASRPGHSTGTQYF. The CDR3 DNA reads TGTGCCAGCAGACCGGGCCATAGCACCGGTACGCAGTATTTT.

The chain employs TRBV19 and TRBJ2-7; the match to TRBD1 covers 9 bases. The junction had 6 bases not matched to a gene; V was cut back by 8 bases and J by 1 base. The CDR3 is made up of 14 amino acids. CDR1 is LNHDA and CDR2 is SQIVND in the germline V gene (reference sequence). The CDR3 sequence is CASARGTGSYEQYF. The CDR3 DNA reads TGTGCCAGTGCCCGCGGGACAGGGTCCTACGAGCAGTACTTC.

This rearrangement joins TRBV7-2 to TRBJ2-7, with D maybe TRBD2 (6 bases). Trimming took 2 bases from V and 1 from J, leaving 15 bases between them. The CDR3 runs 16 residues. Looked up from germline, CDR1 is SGHTA and CDR2 is FQGNSA. CDR3 sequence reads: CASSLSVGAGSYEQYF. CDR3 nucleotides: TGTGCCAGCAGCTTATCAGTAGGGGCGGGGTCCTACGAGCAGTACTTC. The full variable domain, rest sourced from reference TRBV7-2 and TRBJ2-7, is GAGVSQSPSNKVTEKGKDVELRCDPISGHTALYWYRQSLGQGLEFLIYFQGNSAPDKSGLPSDRFSAERTGGSVSTLTIQRTQQEDSAVYLCASSLSVGAGSYEQYFGPGTRLTVT.

This chain connects TRBV7-9 to TRBJ1-5; D gene uncertain. Deletions cut 1 base from V and 8 bases from J, with 12 bases between. Germline assignment: CDR1 SEHNR and CDR2 FQNEAQ (reference sequence). CDR3 length: 14 amino acids. CDR3 sequence reads: CASSLDAEAEPQHF. CDR3 nucleotide sequence: TGTGCCAGCAGCTTAGATGCGGAGGCTGAGCCCCAGCATTTT.

The chain recombines TRBV28 with TRBJ1-1; D not certain. Germline V CDR1 and CDR2: MDHEN, SYDVKM. V shed 3 bases and J shed 2 bases, with 10 bases lying between them. The CDR3 loop spans 14 amino acids. For the CDR3, the DNA is TGTGCCAGCAGTTTTTGGCGGGAAAACACTGAAGCTTTCTTT. Its translation: CASSFWRENTEAFF.

The chain couples TRBV5-1 to TRBJ2-7, with no clear D. V was pared by 4 bases and J by 3 bases, with 14 bases between. This CDR3 contains 14 residues. Looked up from germline, CDR1 is SGHRS and CDR2 is YFSETQ. CDR3 nucleotide sequence: TGCGCCAGCAGCCTCGGGCCAACAAACTACGAGCAGTACTTC. It encodes CASSLGPTNYEQYF.

The chain couples TRBV7-9 to TRBJ2-5; 8 bases are a match to TRBD2. After removal of 5 bases from V and 0 bases from J, the junction contained 8 bases not matched to a gene. Germline loops: CDR1 SEHNR, CDR2 FQNEAQ (reference sequence). This CDR3 comprises 16 residues. The CDR3 DNA follows: TGTGCCAGCAGCGGGGGGGCTAGCGGGTACCAAGAGACCCAGTACTTC. Its translation is CASSGGASGYQETQYF.

The CDR3 loop reads CASSPSGPGGYNEQFF. The DNA for the CDR3 is TGTGCCAGCAGCCCCAGCGGGCCAGGGGGCTACAATGAGCAGTTCTTC. The V and J genes are TRBV9 and TRBJ2-1, with TRBD1 as a possible D gene (7 bases). The CDR3 extends over 16 amino acids. CDR1 is SGDLS, CDR2 YYNGEE, per germline. V dropped 4 bases and J dropped 3 bases, with 17 bases sitting between them.

V usage is TRBV7-9 and J usage is TRBJ2-2, with D perhaps matching TRBD1 (5 bases). Germline-derived CDR1 and CDR2 are SEHNR and FQNEAQ (reference sequence). V lost 5 bases and J 7 bases, leaving 17 bases between the germline ends. This CDR3 spans 15 amino acids. The CDR3 DNA follows: TGTGCCAGCAGCCCCTCGCCACGAGGACACGGGGAGCTGTTTTTT. Protein sequence: CASSPSPRGHGELFF.

The chain employs TRBV5-1 and TRBJ2-5, with 9 nucleotides matching TRBD2. The CDR3 is made up of 15 amino acids. The ends lost 4 bases at V and 3 bases at J; junction bases unmatched: 7. Germline loops: CDR1 SGHRS, CDR2 YFSETQ. CDR3 in DNA: TGCGCCAGCAGCAGGCCCTTAGCGGGGGAAGAGACCCAGTACTTC. Translation: CASSRPLAGEETQYF.

This sequence joins TRBV10-3 and TRBJ2-7; D call uncertain. Deletions cut 6 bases from V and 2 bases from J, with 14 bases between. Germline V lookup: CDR1 ENHRY, CDR2 SYGVKD. This CDR3 is built from 14 residues. CDR3 sequence: CAIRSPKSPYEQYF. CDR3 coding DNA: TGTGCCATCAGGTCTCCTAAGTCACCCTACGAGCAGTACTTC.

This chain joins TRBV5-1 and TRBJ1-4; TRBD1 matches 7 bases. The V gene end was trimmed by 3 bases and the J gene end by 0 bases; junction bases not matched to a gene: 2. The CDR3 is 15 amino acids. Germline V gene sequence: CDR1 SGHRS, CDR2 YFSETQ. CDR3 amino acids: CASSWDSTTNEKLFF. CDR3 DNA: TGCGCCAGCAGCTGGGACAGTACAACTAATGAAAAACTGTTTTTT. The full variable domain, in which reference TRBV5-1 and TRBJ1-4 provide the parts outside the CDR3, is KAGVTQTPRYLIKTRGQQVTLSCSPISGHRSVSWYQQTPGQGLQFLFEYFSETQRNKGNFPGRFSGRQFSNSRSEMNVSTLELGDSALYLCASSWDSTTNEKLFFGSGTQLSVL.

The chain recombines TRBV6-1 with TRBJ1-5; TRBD1 aligns across 9 bases. Per germline, CDR1 MNHNS and CDR2 SASEGT. V was clipped by 4 bases and J by 8 bases; unmatched bases: 6. The CDR3 spans 14 residues. Here the CDR3 reads CASSANRGQKPQHF. CDR3 in DNA: TGTGCCAGCAGTGCAAACAGGGGGCAGAAGCCCCAGCATTTT.

The genes are TRBV10-3 and TRBJ2-3, with 7 bases identical to TRBD2. This CDR3 spans 14 amino acids. Germline loops: CDR1 ENHRY, CDR2 SYGVKD. V dropped 5 bases and J dropped 0; count of bases not matched to a gene: 2. The CDR3 coding sequence is TGTGCCATCAGTCTAGCGGCTAGCACAGATACGCAGTATTTT. It encodes CAISLAASTDTQYF.

The CDR3 nucleotides read TGTGCTAGTGGTTTGGGTACTATAAACACCATATATTTT. It yields the protein CASGLGTINTIYF. This rearrangement joins TRBV12-5 to TRBJ1-3; D uncertain. Trimming shortened V by 1 base and J by 6 bases, and 7 bases separated the two germline ends. The CDR3 has 13 residues. Germline V gene sequence: CDR1 LGHNT, CDR2 FRNRAP.

V gene TRBV5-1 combines with J gene TRBJ2-3; D not certain. V was shortened by 4 bases and J by 2 bases, with 5 bases between the two germline ends. The CDR3 consists of 12 residues. Germline V gene data show CDR1 as SGHRS and CDR2 as YFSETQ. CDR3 sequence: CASSPNTDTQYF. CDR3 bases: TGCGCCAGCAGCCCAAACACAGATACGCAGTATTTT.

The V call is TRBV2, the J call TRBJ2-1, with 10 bases identical to TRBD2. V lost 2 bases, J lost 4 bases, and 8 bases stayed unmatched. The germline V gene has CDR1 SNHLY and CDR2 FYNNEI. CDR3 length equals 17 residues. The DNA of the CDR3 is TGTGCCAGCAGTGAATTCTTTCTAGCGGGGGTTTACAATGAGCAGTTCTTC. Amino acid sequence: CASSEFFLAGVYNEQFF.

The genes are TRBV2 and TRBJ2-2, with 12 positions matching TRBD2. Germline V gives CDR1 SNHLY, CDR2 FYNNEI. The CDR3 spans 15 residues. V lost 6 bases and J lost 7; bases outside the gene matches: 6. The CDR3 reads CASRETSGSSGELFF. DNA for the CDR3: TGTGCCAGCAGGGAGACTAGCGGGAGCAGCGGGGAGCTGTTTTTT.

The chain employs TRBV19 and TRBJ2-7; D call uncertain. The CDR3 is made up of 14 amino acids. Germline CDR1 reads LNHDA; CDR2 reads SQIVND (reference sequence). With 10 bases removed from V and 3 bases from J, the gap between germline ends came to 19 bases. In nucleotides, the CDR3 is TGTGCCACTAGGCCGCCTGGCGGAGTCTACGAGCAGTACTTC. Its protein product is CATRPPGGVYEQYF. The entire variable domain, with the rest obtained from reference TRBV19 and TRBJ2-7, is as follows: DGGITQSPKYLFRKEGQNVTLSCEQNLNHDAMYWYRQDPGQGLRLIYYSQIVNDFQKGDIAEGYSVSREKKESFPLTVTSAQKNPTAFYLCATRPPGGVYEQYFGPGTRLTVT.

This chain links TRBV19 with TRBJ2-1, with a possible D match to TRBD1 (6 bases). This CDR3 is built from 13 residues. V was trimmed by 7 bases and J by 4 bases, leaving 11 bases between them. Per germline, CDR1 LNHDA and CDR2 SQIVND (reference sequence). CDR3 DNA sequence: TGTGCCAGTACTCGGGACATATACAATGAGCAGTTCTTC. Encoded protein: CASTRDIYNEQFF.

The chain uses TRBV6-5 and TRBJ2-7; 13 bases match TRBD2. The J segment lost 4 bases and the V segment lost 6 bases, leaving 3 bases of the junction unmatched. The CDR3 has 14 residues. Germline V gene data show CDR1 as MNHEY and CDR2 as SVGAGI. The CDR3: CASRLAGGPYEQYF. The CDR3 DNA reads TGTGCCAGCAGACTAGCGGGAGGGCCATACGAGCAGTACTTC.

This clone has just one count. This sequence joins TRBV13 and TRBJ2-1, with 10 positions matching TRBD2. The CDR3 is 16 residues long. The J segment lost 1 base and the V segment lost 5 bases, leaving 5 bases of the junction unmatched. Germline values: CDR1 PRHDT, CDR2 FYEKMQ (reference sequence). The CDR3 loop is CASSLRTSGSYNEQFF. The CDR3 DNA is TGTGCCAGCAGCCTCAGGACTAGCGGTTCCTACAATGAGCAGTTCTTC.

This chain uses TRBV7-8 with TRBJ1-5, with a possible D match to TRBD1 (6 bases). This CDR3 region has 16 residues. Trimming stripped 1 base from V and 3 bases from J, with 13 bases between. Germline-derived CDR1 and CDR2 are SGHVS and FQNEAQ. The CDR3 DNA reads TGTGCCAGCAGCTTAGAAGGGAGGGGGTTCAATCAGCCCCAGCATTTT. Protein product: CASSLEGRGFNQPQHF.